The rows below give T cell receptor beta chains drawn from one sample of a study of CD8 T cells in ankylosing spondylitis. TCRdb fed the 5' RACE reads into MiXCR, producing one record per CDR3 protein. Of hundreds of thousands of distinct CDR3 sequences listed, approximately 10% are singletons. The sequenced sample consisted of blood, either unsorted or a sorted T cell fraction (not recorded which). The receptors originated from a male donor with ankylosing spondylitis. Each CDR3 is given with its conserved first and last residue. D genes are given only for firm matches. Size is stated for part of the rows, as once, few or many counts, or as a class when the clone is expanded.

j_gene,d_gene,abundance,v_gene,CDR3nt,CDR3aa
TRBJ2-7,TRBD1,NA,TRBV15,TGTGCCACCAGCTCTTGGACAGGGGGCTACGAGCAGTACTTC,CATSSWTGGYEQYF
TRBJ2-7,TRBD1,NA,TRBV11-2,TGTGCCAGCAGCTTTTTCGGCAGGGGGCTTGGCGAGCAGTACTTC,CASSFFGRGLGEQYF
TRBJ2-3,TRBD2,many,TRBV7-2,TGTGCCAGCAGCGAAAAGGCGGGAGTGGTGGATACGCAGTATTTT,CASSEKAGVVDTQYF
TRBJ2-2,NA,few,TRBV6-1,TGTGCCAGCAGCCCCCGGCGGGGGTTGGGGGGCCCAGGGGAGCTGTTTTTT,CASSPRRGLGGPGELFF
TRBJ2-2,TRBD1,few,TRBV6-1,TGTGCCAGCAGCCCTGACAGGGAACGCACCGGGGAGCTGTTTTTT,CASSPDRERTGELFF
TRBJ2-3,NA,many,TRBV29-1,TGCAGCGTGCAAGGATGGCGGAGGAGCACAGATACGCAGTATTTT,CSVQGWRRSTDTQYF
TRBJ2-5,TRBD2,many,TRBV7-3,TGTGCCAGCAGCGGGGGGGTGGGAGAGACCCAGTACTTC,CASSGGVGETQYF
TRBJ2-5,NA,many,TRBV7-2,TGTGCCAGCAGCTTAGGTGGGGGTAGGGAGACCCAGTACTTC,CASSLGGGRETQYF
TRBJ1-5,NA,NA,TRBV20-1,TGCAGTGCTAGGTCCGGGGGATTCGGACAGCCCCAGCATTTT,CSARSGGFGQPQHF
TRBJ1-1,NA,NA,TRBV27,TGTGCCAGCAGTTTCAAGATGGCCGGTGAAGCTTTCTTT,CASSFKMAGEAFF
TRBJ2-4,NA,few,TRBV6-6,TGTGCCAGCAGTTCCTTCCTAGGAGTTCAGTACTTC,CASSSFLGVQYF
TRBJ2-1,TRBD2,few,TRBV5-1,TGCGCCAGCAGCTCCGCCCCACTAGCGGCGAGCTCCTACAATGAGCAGTTCTTC,CASSSAPLAASSYNEQFF
TRBJ2-3,TRBD1,NA,TRBV10-3,TGTGCCATCAACCCGGGACAGGGTAGAGATACGCAGTATTTT,CAINPGQGRDTQYF
TRBJ2-3,TRBD2,many,TRBV5-1,TGCGCCAGCAGCTTGGAGCGGGGTGCAGATACGCAGTATTTT,CASSLERGADTQYF
TRBJ1-4,NA,many,TRBV10-3,TGTGCCACCAACAAGAGAGAGAGTGAAATGGGGCTGTTTTTT,CATNKRESEMGLFF
TRBJ1-5,NA,few,TRBV6-5,TGTGCCAGCAGTTACTGGCGGGGGGATCAGCCCCAGCATTTT,CASSYWRGDQPQHF
TRBJ2-2,NA,NA,TRBV18,TGTGCCAGCTCACCACCCTCAGGGCTTGAAGACACCGGGGAGCTGTTTTTT,CASSPPSGLEDTGELFF
TRBJ2-7,NA,few,TRBV10-3,TGTGCCATCTGGGCTGGGAAAGGGTCCTACGAGCAGTACTTC,CAIWAGKGSYEQYF
TRBJ2-7,NA,many,TRBV10-3,TGTGCCATCAGTGAGTTACAGGGCTACGAGCAGTACTTC,CAISELQGYEQYF
TRBJ2-1,TRBD1,many,TRBV12-3/TRBV12-4,TGTGCCAGCAGTTTTGACAGGGGCCCCTACAATGAGCAGTTCTTC,CASSFDRGPYNEQFF
TRBJ2-3,TRBD2,NA,TRBV29-1,TGCAGCGTTGAGGGGACTAGCGGGAGATGGGGTTCTAGCACAGATACGCAGTATTTT,CSVEGTSGRWGSSTDTQYF
TRBJ2-1,TRBD1,many,TRBV4-2,TGTGCCAGCAGCCAAGGGCGACAGGGTCCCTACAATGAGCAGTTCTTC,CASSQGRQGPYNEQFF
TRBJ1-4,NA,NA,TRBV5-1,TGCGCCAGCAGCTTGTTTCAGGGGAGGAATGAAAAACTGTTTTTT,CASSLFQGRNEKLFF
TRBJ2-2,NA,many,TRBV4-2,TGTGCCAGCAGCCAGGTTGTTCCCGGGGAGCTGTTTTTT,CASSQVVPGELFF
TRBJ1-6,TRBD1,many,TRBV15,TGTGCCACCAGCCCACGACAGGGCCAGTCACCCCTCCACTTT,CATSPRQGQSPLHF
TRBJ1-5,TRBD1,few,TRBV4-2,TGTGCCAGCAGCCAAGTCGGGACAGGGGATAGTGGCAATCAGCCCCAGCATTTT,CASSQVGTGDSGNQPQHF
TRBJ1-4,NA,NA,TRBV28,TGTGCCAGCAGTCCTGATTTGGATGAAAAACTGTTTTTT,CASSPDLDEKLFF
TRBJ2-1,NA,many,TRBV28,TGTGCCAGCAGTTTGATAGCGGGACAGTACAATGAGCAGTTCTTC,CASSLIAGQYNEQFF
TRBJ1-1,NA,NA,TRBV5-1,TGCGCCAGCAACCAGGACAGACAGAACACTGAAGCTTTCTTT,CASNQDRQNTEAFF
TRBJ2-2,TRBD2,NA,TRBV4-3,TGCGCCAGCAGCCAAGTAGCGGGAGCGGGGACCGGGGAGCTGTTTTTT,CASSQVAGAGTGELFF
TRBJ2-3,NA,many,TRBV28,TGTGCCAGCAGTTTAGGAGGGGACTCACGAAATACGCAGTATTTT,CASSLGGDSRNTQYF
TRBJ2-1,TRBD2,few,TRBV4-2,TGTGCCAGCAGCCAGAGACCACTAGCGGAGGCCTACAATGAGCAGTTCTTC,CASSQRPLAEAYNEQFF
TRBJ2-7,NA,NA,TRBV28,TGTGCCAGCAGTTCAGGACTCAGGGTTTACGAGCAGTACTTC,CASSSGLRVYEQYF
TRBJ2-7,TRBD1,many,TRBV7-9,TGTGCCAGCAGCTTAGCCGGACAGGGGCCCTCCTACGAGCAGTACTTC,CASSLAGQGPSYEQYF
TRBJ1-3,TRBD1,NA,TRBV5-5,TGTGCCAGCAGCTTTCCGGGACAGGGAAACACCATATATTTT,CASSFPGQGNTIYF
TRBJ1-1,TRBD1,NA,TRBV12-3/TRBV12-4,TGTGCCAGCAGTTTCTTCAGGGGGCGCACTGAAGCTTTCTTT,CASSFFRGRTEAFF
TRBJ2-3,NA,once,TRBV7-3,TGTGCCAGCAGCTTAACTCGGGTCCAGTCTTCAGATACGCAGTATTTT,CASSLTRVQSSDTQYF
TRBJ2-3,TRBD2,few,TRBV27,TGTGCCAGCAGTTTATTTCGCGGGGGACCCACAGATACGCAGTATTTT,CASSLFRGGPTDTQYF
TRBJ2-1,NA,NA,TRBV4-3,TGCGCCAGCAGCCGGAACAGGGAGGGGGATTGGAATGAGCAGTTCTTC,CASSRNREGDWNEQFF
TRBJ1-1,NA,few,TRBV20-1,TGCAGTGCTACAGCTCAACCCCGGACTGAAGCTTTCTTT,CSATAQPRTEAFF
TRBJ2-5,TRBD2,NA,TRBV25-1,TGTGCCAGCAGTGACGGACGGGGGGGCCCTGGAGAGACCCAGTACTTC,CASSDGRGGPGETQYF
TRBJ2-3,NA,NA,TRBV7-8,TGTGCCAGCAGCCCGGGACTTCGCACAGATACGCAGTATTTT,CASSPGLRTDTQYF
TRBJ1-1,NA,many,TRBV18,TGTGCCAGCAGCCCACAGGGCTTGAACACTGAAGCTTTCTTT,CASSPQGLNTEAFF
TRBJ1-1,NA,NA,TRBV27,TGTGCCAGCAGTCCCAGGATATCAGGGTCCACTGAAGCTTTCTTT,CASSPRISGSTEAFF
TRBJ2-1,TRBD2,NA,TRBV6-1,TGTGCCATCAGTCCGGGACTAGCGGGAGGATATGAGCAGTTCTTC,CAISPGLAGGYEQFF
TRBJ2-3,TRBD2,many,TRBV20-1,TGCAGTGCTAGAGTCATGACGGGAGGGGGGGATACGCAGTATTTT,CSARVMTGGGDTQYF
TRBJ1-1,TRBD1,many,TRBV29-1,TGCAGCGTTTCCAACACGGGACAGGGGGCGAACACTGAAGCTTTCTTT,CSVSNTGQGANTEAFF
TRBJ1-3,TRBD1,few,TRBV6-1,TGTGCCAGCAGTAACGCCGGGACAGGGCTCTCTGGAAACACCATATATTTT,CASSNAGTGLSGNTIYF
TRBJ1-2,NA,NA,TRBV7-9,TGTGCCAGCAGCTTAGAGGTGGGACGTGATGGCTACACCTTC,CASSLEVGRDGYTF
TRBJ1-5,TRBD1,few,TRBV29-1,TGCAGCGGATCGACAGGGCCCGGGCAGCCCCAGCATTTT,CSGSTGPGQPQHF
TRBJ2-1,TRBD2,few,TRBV7-2,TGTGCCAGCAGCTTCCAACTAGCGGGATACAATGAGCAGTTCTTC,CASSFQLAGYNEQFF
TRBJ2-1,TRBD1,few,TRBV9,TGTGCCAGCAGCGCGCGGGACAGGACTTACAATGAGCAGTTCTTC,CASSARDRTYNEQFF
TRBJ1-2,NA,many,TRBV20-1,TGCAGTGCGAGGCCAGTAAAGAACTATGGCTACACCTTC,CSARPVKNYGYTF
TRBJ2-1,NA,few,TRBV24-1,TGTGCCACCTACCGGGACGTAGCCTACATTGAGCAGTTCTTC,CATYRDVAYIEQFF
TRBJ2-6,NA,NA,TRBV29-1,TGCAGCGTGGACAGTCCCTCTGGGGCCAACGTCCTGACTTTC,CSVDSPSGANVLTF